This TCR beta chain was observed in a study of tumor-infiltrating lymphocytes in primary liver carcinoma. Of note for this clonotype: An end of the junction does not agree with germline; a read error may underlie this.

The germline V gene has CDR1 SGHNT and CDR2 YYREEE (reference sequence). The CDR3 spans 15 residues. Both RNA and DNA were isolated together from 20-30 mg of bulk tissue that had not been sorted. With approximately 470 ng total RNA as template and a constant-region primer, TCR beta cDNA was made. It was through three nested multiplex PCR rounds of slightly modified ARM-PCR that TCR beta libraries arose. TRBV1-TRBV30 forward primers paired with a C-beta reverse primer drove the first two PCR rounds, approximately 11 cycles each. In TCRdb, the multiplex PCR reads were re-called with MiXCR into one record per CDR3 protein. The sample records about 200,000 distinct CDR3 sequences, about 82% being singletons.

J is TRBJ2-5 and V is TRBV5-4, with 8 bases matching TRBD2. This receptor was obtained from a man aged 35 to 55 with primary liver carcinoma and hepatitis B virus infection. Sequencing was done on a sample of tumor tissue from primary liver carcinoma. Here the CDR3 reads CANSLSWTSFETQYF. The CDR3 bases are TGTGCCAACAGCCTTTCCTGGACTAGCTTTGAGACCCAGTACTTC. The full variable domain, its missing parts supplied by reference TRBV5-4 and TRBJ2-5, is ETGVTQSPTHLIKTRGQQVTLRCSSQSGHNTVSWYQQALGQGPQFIFQYYREEENGRGNFPPRFSGLQFPNYSSELNVNALELDDSALYLCANSLSWTSFETQYFGPGTRLLVL.